This T cell receptor (beta chain) is drawn from a study of cytomegalovirus exposure and HLA in healthy donors. Study conclusions and caveats: Many donors shared some public TCRs, even though most TCR sequences were rare. According to reports, the classifier identified cytomegalovirus status with high specificity and sensitivity.

PCR used 60 Vbeta primers and 13 Jbeta primers. Measured with immunoSEQ multiplex PCR; TCRdb has only the in-frame clones, and not every one. This sample carries about 120,000 clones, approximately 80% of them seen once, and the ten largest clones take approximately 11%. CDR3 length equals 14 residues. Looked up from germline, CDR1 is SGHVS and CDR2 is FNYEAQ. With V trimmed by 1 base and J by 9 bases, 6 bases remained unmatched. As to this clone: The antigen is unknown.

The clonotype originates from a man between 40 and 49 years old in good health and CMV-seropositive. This chain joins TRBV7-6 and TRBJ2-1; the match to TRBD1 covers 7 bases. Sequences were obtained from PBMCs. CDR3 bases: TGTGCCAGCAGCTTAGGGCGAGGGGGCGGTGAGCAGTTCTTC. This sequence encodes CASSLGRGGGEQFF.